This T cell receptor beta chain derives from a study of blood T cell repertoires in COVID-19. Study-wide background: The United States, Italy and Spain supplied acute and convalescent COVID-19 samples. The analysed material was cDNA or gDNA that came from T cells, B-cell-depleted T cells, or PBMCs.

The CDR3 loop spans 15 amino acids. Trimming took 1 base from V and 7 from J, leaving 11 bases between them. Per the germline V gene, CDR1 is KGHSH and CDR2 is LQKENI. This clone was detected once. In the authors' methods: Reference gene primer amplification yielded estimated nucleated cell counts. The method was immunoSEQ multiplex PCR; TCRdb's version includes in-frame clones alone and lacks a portion of them. From that table come the V and J calls and clone size; the DNA was used to work out D and trimming. The profile covers about 330,000 clones, with around 89% appearing a single time and 3% to 4% taken by the ten largest.

The V gene is TRBV18, the J gene TRBJ1-6; perhaps TRBD1 as D (5 bases). The sequenced sample was peripheral blood. The sequence was obtained from a woman aged 45-65 years with active or convalescent COVID-19. CDR3 bases: TGTGCCAGCTCACCACGTGGGACTGAAAATTCACCCCTCCACTTT. Translated: CASSPRGTENSPLHF.